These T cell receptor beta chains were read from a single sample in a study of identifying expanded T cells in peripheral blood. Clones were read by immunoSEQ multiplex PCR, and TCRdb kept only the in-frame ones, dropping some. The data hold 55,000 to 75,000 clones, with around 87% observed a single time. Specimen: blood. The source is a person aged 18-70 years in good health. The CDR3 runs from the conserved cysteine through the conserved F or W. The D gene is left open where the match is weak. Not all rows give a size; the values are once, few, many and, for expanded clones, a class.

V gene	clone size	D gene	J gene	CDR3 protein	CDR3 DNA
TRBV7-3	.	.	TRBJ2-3	CASSVSTDTQYF	TGTGCCAGCAGCGTTAGCACAGATACGCAGTATTTT
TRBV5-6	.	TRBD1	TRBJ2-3	CASSLLVTGGSDTQYF	TGTGCCAGCAGCTTGTTAGTGACAGGGGGCTCGGATACGCAGTATTTT
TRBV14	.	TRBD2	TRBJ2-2	CASSQLAGPNTGELFF	TGTGCCAGCAGCCAATTAGCGGGGCCGAACACCGGGGAGCTGTTTTTT
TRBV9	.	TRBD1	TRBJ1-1	CASSPGTDEAFF	TGTGCCAGCAGCCCTGGGACAGATGAAGCTTTCTTT
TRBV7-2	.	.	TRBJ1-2	CASSFRSLDGYTF	TGTGCCAGCAGCTTCCGCAGTCTTGACGGCTACACCTTC
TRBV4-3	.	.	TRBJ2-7	CASSQDNLYEQYF	TGCGCCAGCAGCCAAGATAACCTGTACGAGCAGTACTTC
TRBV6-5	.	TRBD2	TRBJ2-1	CASSYGTSSNEQFF	TGTGCCAGCAGTTACGGGACTAGCTCCAATGAGCAGTTCTTC
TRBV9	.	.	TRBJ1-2	CASSKPDSFYGYTF	TGTGCCAGCAGCAAACCCGATAGCTTCTATGGCTACACCTTC
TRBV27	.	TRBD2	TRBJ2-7	CASSSSGIYEQYF	TGTGCCAGCAGCTCTAGCGGAATCTACGAGCAGTACTTC
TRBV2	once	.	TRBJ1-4	CASSEEEKLFF	TGTGCCAGCAGTGAAGAGGAAAAACTGTTTTTT
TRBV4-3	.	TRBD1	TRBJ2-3	CASSQDNLGQGADTQYF	TGCGCCAGCAGCCAAGATAATCTAGGACAGGGGGCAGATACGCAGTATTTT
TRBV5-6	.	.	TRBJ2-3	CASSLRLTSESTQYF	TGTGCCAGCAGCCTCAGACTAACATCAGAAAGTACGCAGTATTTT
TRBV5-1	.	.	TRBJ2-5	CASSTTSVETQYF	TGCGCCAGCAGCACCACTAGTGTGGAGACCCAGTACTTC
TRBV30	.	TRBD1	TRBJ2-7	CAWSLGQGIDEQYF	TGTGCCTGGAGCCTGGGACAGGGGATTGACGAGCAGTACTTC
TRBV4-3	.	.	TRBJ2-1	CASSQERGFEQFF	TGCGCCAGCAGCCAAGAGAGGGGTTTTGAGCAGTTCTTC
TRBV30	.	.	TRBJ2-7	CAWSGGRGVDEQYF	TGTGCCTGGAGTGGTGGACGAGGAGTCGACGAGCAGTACTTC
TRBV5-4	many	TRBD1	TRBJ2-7	CASSQDRVTFEQYF	TGTGCCAGCAGCCAGGACAGGGTCACGTTCGAGCAGTACTTC
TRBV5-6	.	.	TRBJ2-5	CASRSGSETQYF	TGTGCCAGCAGATCAGGATCGGAGACCCAGTACTTC
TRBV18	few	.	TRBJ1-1	CASSGQENTEAFF	TGTGCCAGCTCAGGTCAGGAGAACACTGAAGCTTTCTTT
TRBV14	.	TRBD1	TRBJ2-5	CASSGLGTGRRETQYF	TGTGCCAGCAGCGGGCTGGGGACAGGGAGGCGAGAGACCCAGTACTTC
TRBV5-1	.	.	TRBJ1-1	CASNEDSNTEAFF	TGCGCCAGCAACGAGGACAGTAACACTGAAGCTTTCTTT
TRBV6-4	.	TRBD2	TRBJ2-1	CASGRGEGSNEQFF	TGTGCCAGCGGGCGCGGGGAGGGGTCAAATGAGCAGTTCTTC
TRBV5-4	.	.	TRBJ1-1	CASSLGGGVNTEAFF	TGTGCCAGCAGCTTGGGGGGCGGGGTGAACACTGAAGCTTTCTTT
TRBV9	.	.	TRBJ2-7	CASSVTGSGSYEQYF	TGTGCCAGCAGCGTAACCGGGTCGGGCTCCTACGAGCAGTACTTC
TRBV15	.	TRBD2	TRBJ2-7	CATSMGLAEPYEQYF	TGTGCCACCAGCATGGGACTAGCGGAACCCTACGAGCAGTACTTC
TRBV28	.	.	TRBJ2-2	CASSSGTPGTGELFF	TGTGCCAGCAGTTCCGGGACCCCGGGCACCGGGGAGCTGTTTTTT